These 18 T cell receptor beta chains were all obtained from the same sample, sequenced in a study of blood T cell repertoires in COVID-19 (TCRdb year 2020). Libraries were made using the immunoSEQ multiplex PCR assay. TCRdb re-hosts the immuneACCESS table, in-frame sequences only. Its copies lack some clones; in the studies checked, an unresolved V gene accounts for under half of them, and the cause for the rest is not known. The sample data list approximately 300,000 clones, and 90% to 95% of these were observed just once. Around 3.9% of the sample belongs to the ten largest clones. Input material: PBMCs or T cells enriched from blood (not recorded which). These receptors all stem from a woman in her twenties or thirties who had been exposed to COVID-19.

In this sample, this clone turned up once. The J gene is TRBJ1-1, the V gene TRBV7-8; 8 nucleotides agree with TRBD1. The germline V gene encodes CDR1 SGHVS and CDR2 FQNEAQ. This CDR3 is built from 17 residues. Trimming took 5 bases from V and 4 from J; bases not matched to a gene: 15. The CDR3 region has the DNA TGTGCCAGCAGCCCGGGGGTTGGCAGGGGGCAGGGCACTGAAGCTTTCTTT. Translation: CASSPGVGRGQGTEAFF.

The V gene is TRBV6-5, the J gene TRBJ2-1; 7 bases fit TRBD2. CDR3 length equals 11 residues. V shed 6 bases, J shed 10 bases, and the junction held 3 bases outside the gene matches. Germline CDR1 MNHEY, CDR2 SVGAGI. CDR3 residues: CASRGGSEQFF. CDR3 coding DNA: TGTGCCAGCAGGGGGGGGAGCGAGCAGTTCTTC.

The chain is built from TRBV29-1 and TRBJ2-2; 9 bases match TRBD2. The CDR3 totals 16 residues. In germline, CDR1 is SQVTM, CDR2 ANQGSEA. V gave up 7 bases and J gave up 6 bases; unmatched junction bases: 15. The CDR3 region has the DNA TGCAGCGGAAGCTCCCCCCAGCGGGGGGTTTCCGGGGAGCTGTTTTTT. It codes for CSGSSPQRGVSGELFF.

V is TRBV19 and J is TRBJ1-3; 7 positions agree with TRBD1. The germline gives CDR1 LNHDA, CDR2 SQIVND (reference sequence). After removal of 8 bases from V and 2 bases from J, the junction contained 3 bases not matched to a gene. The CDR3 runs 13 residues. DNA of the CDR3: TGTGCCAGTCGACAGGGCCCTGGAAACACCATATATTTT. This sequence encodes CASRQGPGNTIYF.

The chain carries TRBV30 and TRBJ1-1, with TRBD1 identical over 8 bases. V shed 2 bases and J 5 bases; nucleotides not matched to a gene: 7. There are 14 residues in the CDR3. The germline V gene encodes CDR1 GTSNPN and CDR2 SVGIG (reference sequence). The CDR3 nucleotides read TGTGCCTGGAGTACAGGGGGGGTTTGGACTGAAGCTTTCTTT. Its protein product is CAWSTGGVWTEAFF.

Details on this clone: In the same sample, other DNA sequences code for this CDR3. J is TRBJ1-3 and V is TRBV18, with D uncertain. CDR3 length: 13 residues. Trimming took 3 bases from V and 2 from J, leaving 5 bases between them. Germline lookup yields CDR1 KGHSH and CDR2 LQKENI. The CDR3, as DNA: TGTGCCAGCTCACCGGGCGCTGGAAACACCATATATTTT. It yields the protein CASSPGAGNTIYF.

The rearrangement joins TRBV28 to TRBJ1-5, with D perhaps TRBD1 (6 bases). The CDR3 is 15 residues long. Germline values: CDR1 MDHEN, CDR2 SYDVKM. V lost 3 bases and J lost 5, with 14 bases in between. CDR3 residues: CASSFQGFSYQPQHF. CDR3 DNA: TGTGCCAGCAGTTTTCAGGGGTTTTCGTATCAGCCCCAGCATTTT.

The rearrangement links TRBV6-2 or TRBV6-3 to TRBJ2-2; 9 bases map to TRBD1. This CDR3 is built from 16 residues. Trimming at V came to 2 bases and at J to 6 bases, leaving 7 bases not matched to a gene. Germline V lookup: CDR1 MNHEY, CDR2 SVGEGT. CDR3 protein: CASSYERTGVPGELFF. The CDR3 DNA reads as TGTGCCAGCAGTTACGAACGGACAGGGGTCCCCGGGGAGCTGTTTTTT.

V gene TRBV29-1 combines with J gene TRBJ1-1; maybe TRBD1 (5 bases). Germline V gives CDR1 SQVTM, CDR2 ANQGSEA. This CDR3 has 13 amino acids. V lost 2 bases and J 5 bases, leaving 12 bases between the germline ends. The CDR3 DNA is TGCAGCGTTGAATTTCCAGGGAAGACTGAAGCTTTCTTT. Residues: CSVEFPGKTEAFF.

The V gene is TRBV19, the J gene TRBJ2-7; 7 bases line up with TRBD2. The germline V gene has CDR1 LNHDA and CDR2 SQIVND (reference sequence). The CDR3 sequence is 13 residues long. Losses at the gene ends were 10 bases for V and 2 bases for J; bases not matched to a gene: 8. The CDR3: CATRPSGTYEQYF. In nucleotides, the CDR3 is TGTGCCACCCGACCGAGCGGGACCTACGAGCAGTACTTC.

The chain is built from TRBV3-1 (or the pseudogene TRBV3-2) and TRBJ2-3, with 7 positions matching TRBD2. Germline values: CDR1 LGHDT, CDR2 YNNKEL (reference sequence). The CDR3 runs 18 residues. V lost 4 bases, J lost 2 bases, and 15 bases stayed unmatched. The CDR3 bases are TGTGCCAGCAGCCGCCGGGACTACCTGCTGGCACCCACAGATACGCAGTATTTT. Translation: CASSRRDYLLAPTDTQYF.

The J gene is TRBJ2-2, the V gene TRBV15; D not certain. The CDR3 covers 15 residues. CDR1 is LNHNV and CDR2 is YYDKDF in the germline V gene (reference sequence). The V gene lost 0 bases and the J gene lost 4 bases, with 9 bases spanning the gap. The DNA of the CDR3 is TGTGCCACCAGCAGAGATAGTCCACTCACCGGGGAGCTGTTTTTT. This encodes CATSRDSPLTGELFF.

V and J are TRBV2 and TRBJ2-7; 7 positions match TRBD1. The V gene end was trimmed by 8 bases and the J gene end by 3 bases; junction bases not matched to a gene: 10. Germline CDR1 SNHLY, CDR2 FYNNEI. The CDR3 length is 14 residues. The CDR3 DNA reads TGTGCCAGCCCCGAGTCTCGGGACAGCTACGAGCAGTACTTC. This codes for CASPESRDSYEQYF. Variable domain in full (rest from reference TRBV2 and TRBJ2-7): EPEVTQTPSHQVTQMGQEVILRCVPISNHLYFYWYRQILGQKVEFLVSFYNNEISEKSEIFDDQFSVERPDGSNFTLKIRSTKLEDSAMYFCASPESRDSYEQYFGPGTRLTVT.

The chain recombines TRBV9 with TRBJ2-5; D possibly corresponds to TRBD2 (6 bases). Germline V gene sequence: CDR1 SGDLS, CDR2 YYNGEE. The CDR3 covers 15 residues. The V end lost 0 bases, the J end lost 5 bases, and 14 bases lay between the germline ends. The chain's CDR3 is CASSVGWGDGETQYF. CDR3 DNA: TGTGCCAGCAGCGTAGGTTGGGGGGACGGGGAGACCCAGTACTTC.

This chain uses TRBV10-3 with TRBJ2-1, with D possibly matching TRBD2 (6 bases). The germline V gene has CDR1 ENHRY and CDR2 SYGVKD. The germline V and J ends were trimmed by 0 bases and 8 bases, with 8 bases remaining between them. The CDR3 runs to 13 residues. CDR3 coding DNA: TGTGCCATCAGTGAGTCGCGGGGTGATGAGCAGTTCTTC. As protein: CAISESRGDEQFF.

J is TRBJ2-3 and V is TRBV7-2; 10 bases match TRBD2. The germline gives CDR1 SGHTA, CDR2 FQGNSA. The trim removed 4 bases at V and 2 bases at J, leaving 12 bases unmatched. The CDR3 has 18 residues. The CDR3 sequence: CASSSPLVAGGPTDTQYF. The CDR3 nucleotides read TGTGCCAGCAGCTCCCCTTTGGTAGCGGGGGGCCCCACAGATACGCAGTATTTT.

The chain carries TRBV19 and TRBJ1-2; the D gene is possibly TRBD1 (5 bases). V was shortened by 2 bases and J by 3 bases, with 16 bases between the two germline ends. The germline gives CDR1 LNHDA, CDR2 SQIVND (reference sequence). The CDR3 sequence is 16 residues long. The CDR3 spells CASSISRWPGDYGYTF. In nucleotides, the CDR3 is TGTGCCAGTAGTATATCCCGGTGGCCGGGGGACTATGGCTACACCTTC.

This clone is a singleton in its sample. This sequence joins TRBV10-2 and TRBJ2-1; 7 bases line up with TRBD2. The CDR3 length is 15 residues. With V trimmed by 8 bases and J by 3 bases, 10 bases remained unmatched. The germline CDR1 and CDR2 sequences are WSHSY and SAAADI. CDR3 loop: CASGGDGGVYNEQFF. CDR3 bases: TGCGCCAGCGGGGGGGACGGGGGAGTCTACAATGAGCAGTTCTTC.